Below, 2 T cell receptor beta chains from the same sample are listed, as sequenced in a study of CD8 T cells in ankylosing spondylitis. Whole-study findings and limits: The study identified a TCR beta motif of roughly eight highly homologous variants that appeared characteristic of ankylosing spondylitis blood.

Antigens of these TCRs are unknown. TCRdb used MiXCR to reprocess the 5' RACE reads, holding one entry per CDR3 protein. The profile covers hundreds of thousands of distinct CDR3 sequences, with about an eighth appearing a single time and 0.51% taken by the ten largest. Source material: blood, either unsorted or a sorted T cell fraction (not recorded which). The receptor set was obtained from a male donor with ankylosing spondylitis.

This clonotype was picked up a small number of times. The rearrangement uses TRBV10-3 and TRBJ2-1; 7 bases map to TRBD1. J was trimmed by 7 bases and V by 4 bases; bases with no gene match: 7. Germline V CDR1 and CDR2: ENHRY, SYGVKD. The CDR3 covers 14 residues. The chain's CDR3 is CAISGTTRGNEQFF. The CDR3 DNA is TGTGCCATCAGTGGGACCACCAGGGGGAATGAGCAGTTCTTC.

This clonotype was counted many times. This chain links TRBV12-3 or TRBV12-4 with TRBJ1-1; D uncertain. The CDR3 covers 14 residues. Between the trimmed V and J ends, which lost 2 bases and 3 bases, there was a span of 10 bases. The CDR3 reads CASSLWGSDTEAFF. In nucleotides, the CDR3 is TGTGCCAGCAGTTTATGGGGATCGGACACTGAAGCTTTCTTT.